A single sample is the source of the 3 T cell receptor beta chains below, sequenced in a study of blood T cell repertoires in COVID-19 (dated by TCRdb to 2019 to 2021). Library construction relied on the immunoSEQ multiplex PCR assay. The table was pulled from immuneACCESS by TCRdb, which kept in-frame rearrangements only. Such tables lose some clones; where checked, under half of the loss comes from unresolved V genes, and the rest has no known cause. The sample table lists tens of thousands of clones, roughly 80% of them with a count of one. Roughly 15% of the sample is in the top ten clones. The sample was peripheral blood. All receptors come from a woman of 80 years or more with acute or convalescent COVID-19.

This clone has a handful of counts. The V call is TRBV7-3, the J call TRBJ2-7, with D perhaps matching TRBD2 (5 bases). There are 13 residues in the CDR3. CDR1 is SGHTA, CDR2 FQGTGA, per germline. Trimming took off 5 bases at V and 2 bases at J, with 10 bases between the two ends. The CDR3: CASSPSPTYEQYF. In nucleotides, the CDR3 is TGTGCCAGCAGCCCTAGCCCTACCTACGAGCAGTACTTC.

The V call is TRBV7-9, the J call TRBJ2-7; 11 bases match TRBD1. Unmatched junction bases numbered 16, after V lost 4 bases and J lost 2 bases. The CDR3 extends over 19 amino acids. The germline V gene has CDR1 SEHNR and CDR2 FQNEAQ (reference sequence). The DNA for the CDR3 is TGTGCCAGCAGCTCGGCTCTGGGACAGGGGGAAAAGCCCCCCTACGAGCAGTACTTC. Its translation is CASSSALGQGEKPPYEQYF.

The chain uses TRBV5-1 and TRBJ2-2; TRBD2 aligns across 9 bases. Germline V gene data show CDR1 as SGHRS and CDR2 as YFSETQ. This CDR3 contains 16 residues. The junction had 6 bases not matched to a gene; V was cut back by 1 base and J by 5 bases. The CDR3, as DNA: TGCGCCAGCAGCTTGTCCCCGGGACTAGCAACCGGGGAGCTGTTTTTT. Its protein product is CASSLSPGLATGELFF.